The 27 T cell receptor beta chains given below trace back to one sample, sequenced in a study of cytomegalovirus exposure and HLA in healthy donors. The PCR had 60 Vbeta and 13 Jbeta primers. Produced via immunoSEQ multiplex PCR; TCRdb's table is partial and in-frame only. Here the sample spans about 120,000 clones, 77% being singletons. The sequenced sample consisted of PBMCs. The receptors come from a man aged 18 to 30 in good health and CMV-seropositive.

This clone was seen only once. The rearrangement joins TRBV18 to TRBJ2-7, with a weak D call TRBD2 (5 bases). Trimming stripped 6 bases from V and 3 bases from J, with 15 bases between. There are 14 residues in the CDR3. Per the germline V gene, CDR1 is KGHSH and CDR2 is LQKENI. Here the CDR3 DNA reads TGTGCCAGCTCGCCGGGATCCCAATTCTACGAGCAGTACTTC. Translation gives CASSPGSQFYEQYF.

The gene calls are TRBV28 and TRBJ1-1; TRBD1 might be the D (5 bases). Germline CDR1 MDHEN, CDR2 SYDVKM. The CDR3 runs 10 residues. With 10 bases removed from V and 5 bases from J, the gap between germline ends came to 8 bases. The CDR3 nucleotides read TGTGCCATCAAGGGGACTGAAGCTTTCTTT. It specifies CAIKGTEAFF.

The chain is built from TRBV9 and TRBJ1-5; D might be TRBD1 (6 bases). CDR1 and CDR2 from the germline V gene are SGDLS and YYNGEE. V dropped 2 bases and J dropped 3 bases, with 15 bases sitting between them. This CDR3 contains 16 residues. CDR3 sequence reads: CASSVRYRTVNQPQHF. DNA of the CDR3: TGTGCCAGCAGCGTTAGATATAGGACAGTCAATCAGCCCCAGCATTTT.

This chain connects TRBV18 to TRBJ1-3; a weak D match, TRBD1 (6 bases). This CDR3 is 17 amino acids long. Looked up from germline, CDR1 is KGHSH and CDR2 is LQKENI. V dropped 0 bases and J dropped 0 bases, with 12 bases sitting between them. Here the CDR3 DNA reads TGTGCCAGCTCACCACCGAATCCCAGGGGCTCTGGAAACACCATATATTTT. It encodes CASSPPNPRGSGNTIYF.

The genes are TRBV7-9 and TRBJ2-7, with D uncertain. Looked up from germline, CDR1 is SEHNR and CDR2 is FQNEAQ (reference sequence). V lost 5 bases and J lost 0, with 14 bases in between. This CDR3 is 15 amino acids long. The CDR3 DNA reads as TGTGCCAGCAGCCCAAGGATGAGGTCCTCCTACGAGCAGTACTTC. Translated, it gives CASSPRMRSSYEQYF. The full variable domain, in which reference TRBV7-9 and TRBJ2-7 provide the parts outside the CDR3, is DTGVSQNPRHKITKRGQNVTFRCDPISEHNRLYWYRQTLGQGPEFLTYFQNEAQLEKSRLLSDRFSAERPKGSFSTLEIQRTEQGDSAMYLCASSPRMRSSYEQYFGPGTRLTVT.

The chain carries TRBV18 and TRBJ2-5; the D gene is possibly TRBD2 (6 bases). The CDR3 runs to 15 residues. From germline, CDR1 is KGHSH and CDR2 LQKENI. V lost 1 base and J 4 bases, leaving 13 bases between the germline ends. The CDR3 protein is CASSPLPGTGETQYF. CDR3 nucleotide sequence: TGTGCCAGCTCACCACTCCCAGGGACTGGAGAGACCCAGTACTTC. Full variable domain (remainder filled in from reference TRBV18 and TRBJ2-5): NAGVMQNPRHLVRRRGQEARLRCSPMKGHSHVYWYRQLPEEGLKFMVYLQKENIIDESGMPKERFSAEFPKEGPSILRIQQVVRGDSAAYFCASSPLPGTGETQYFGPGTRLLVL.

This clone showed up just once. This chain uses TRBV27 with TRBJ1-1; TRBD1 might be the D (6 bases). Germline lookup yields CDR1 MNHEY and CDR2 SMNVEV (reference sequence). The germline V and J ends were trimmed by 1 base and 5 bases, with 14 bases remaining between them. This CDR3 is built from 15 residues. The CDR3 sequence is CASSLFAGARTEAFF. CDR3 in DNA: TGTGCCAGCAGTTTATTCGCGGGGGCAAGGACTGAAGCTTTCTTT.

This chain connects TRBV7-2 to TRBJ1-2; D is undetermined. Germline loops: CDR1 SGHTA, CDR2 FQGNSA. The length of the CDR3 is 14 residues. Trimming removed 1 base from V and 2 bases from J, with 8 bases in between. Here the CDR3 DNA reads TGTGCCAGCAGCTTAGTCTCAGGAAACTATGGCTACACCTTC. This sequence encodes CASSLVSGNYGYTF. Looking up the rest from reference TRBV7-2 and TRBJ1-2 gives the full variable domain: GAGVSQSPSNKVTEKGKDVELRCDPISGHTALYWYRQSLGQGLEFLIYFQGNSAPDKSGLPSDRFSAERTGGSVSTLTIQRTQQEDSAVYLCASSLVSGNYGYTFGSGTRLTVV.

This clone came up once. The rearrangement uses TRBV5-1 and TRBJ2-3; tentative D call: TRBD2 (5 bases). V shed 0 bases and J shed 2 bases, with 10 bases lying between them. Germline assignment: CDR1 SGHRS and CDR2 YFSETQ. This CDR3 is 15 amino acids long. The CDR3 DNA reads TGCGCCAGCAGCTTGGAGAGTGACTACACAGATACGCAGTATTTT. This translates into CASSLESDYTDTQYF.

The rearrangement joins TRBV27 to TRBJ1-5; weak D call: TRBD1 (5 bases). V lost 6 bases and J lost 0, with 9 bases in between. The CDR3 is 14 residues long. CDR1 MNHEY and CDR2 SMNVEV come from the germline V gene (reference sequence). The CDR3 loop is CASRDTDSNQPQHF. The CDR3 DNA reads TGTGCCAGCAGGGACACCGATAGCAATCAGCCCCAGCATTTT.

The chain joins TRBV10-3 to TRBJ1-1; no firm D call. This CDR3 has 15 amino acids. Germline CDR1 reads ENHRY; CDR2 reads SYGVKD. V was cut by 0 bases and J by 1 base, with 9 bases left in between. The CDR3 here is CAISESSFGNTEAFF. Written as DNA, the CDR3 is TGTGCCATCAGTGAGTCGAGCTTCGGGAACACTGAAGCTTTCTTT.

J is TRBJ1-2 and V is TRBV28, with 9 bases fitting TRBD1. The trim removed 6 bases at V and 3 bases at J, leaving 11 bases unmatched. CDR3 length equals 16 residues. Germline V CDR1 and CDR2: MDHEN, SYDVKM. The CDR3 bases are TGTGCCAGCAGCGCCCGTGGACAGGGGATTGACTATGGCTACACCTTC. The encoded protein is CASSARGQGIDYGYTF.

This rearrangement joins TRBV27 to TRBJ2-7; possible D gene TRBD2, 6 bases. The CDR3 is made up of 14 amino acids. Germline assignment: CDR1 MNHEY and CDR2 SMNVEV (reference sequence). V lost 3 bases, J lost 1 base, and 10 bases lay in between. The CDR3 DNA follows: TGTGCCAGCAGTTTGGGGACTCTATCCTACGAGCAGTACTTC. This sequence encodes CASSLGTLSYEQYF.

The chain uses TRBV7-6 and TRBJ2-7, with TRBD2 matching 7 bases. The CDR3 extends over 15 amino acids. CDR1 and CDR2 (germline): SGHVS, FNYEAQ. V shed 4 bases, J shed 2 bases, and the junction held 8 bases outside the gene matches. CDR3 protein: CASSSGLVDTYEQYF. The CDR3 bases are TGTGCCAGCAGCTCCGGACTAGTTGATACCTACGAGCAGTACTTC.

The CDR3 here is CASSSGTGGSYNEQFF. For the CDR3, the DNA is TGTGCCAGCAGCAGCGGGACAGGGGGCTCCTACAATGAGCAGTTCTTC. The rearrangement joins TRBV7-3 to TRBJ2-1; TRBD1 agrees at 11 bases. CDR3 length: 16 residues. The germline V gene has CDR1 SGHTA and CDR2 FQGTGA. Trimming took 5 bases from V and 0 from J; bases not matched to a gene: 3.

This sequence joins TRBV13 and TRBJ2-3, with TRBD2 matching over 7 bases. The CDR3 runs 15 residues. Germline CDR1 and CDR2: PRHDT and FYEKMQ (reference sequence). The trim removed 4 bases at V and 6 bases at J, leaving 10 bases unmatched. The CDR3 DNA is TGTGCCAGCAGCTCCCGGGACTATGCAGATGATACGCAGTATTTT. Translated: CASSSRDYADDTQYF.

The chain joins TRBV5-1 to TRBJ1-1; a possible D gene is TRBD1 (6 bases). Germline CDR1 and CDR2: SGHRS and YFSETQ. V gave up 4 bases and J gave up 2 bases, with 9 bases separating them. This CDR3 spans 13 amino acids. CDR3 nucleotide sequence: TGCGCCAGCAGCATGGACAGAAACACTGAAGCTTTCTTT. This sequence encodes CASSMDRNTEAFF.

The rearrangement links TRBV5-4 to TRBJ2-3, with no clear D. CDR1 is SGHNT and CDR2 is YYREEE in the germline V gene (reference sequence). Trimming shortened V by 0 bases and J by 0 bases, and 5 bases separated the two germline ends. The CDR3 totals 14 residues. The CDR3 DNA sequence: TGTGCCAGCAGCTTGGCCACTAGCACAGATACGCAGTATTTT. Translating it yields CASSLATSTDTQYF.

This clone appeared a few times. J is TRBJ1-2 and V is TRBV25-1; D call uncertain. CDR1 and CDR2 (germline): MGHDK, SYGVNS. The germline V and J ends were trimmed by 4 bases and 2 bases, with 14 bases remaining between them. The CDR3 contains 15 residues. This CDR3 is CASSGKGAGNYGYTF. The CDR3 bases are TGTGCCAGCAGTGGAAAGGGAGCTGGGAACTATGGCTACACCTTC.

This clone showed up just a few times. The chain carries TRBV19 and TRBJ2-3, with TRBD1 matching 7 bases. Germline V gives CDR1 LNHDA, CDR2 SQIVND (reference sequence). CDR3 size: 18 residues. V was clipped by 1 base and J by 1 base; unmatched bases: 11. The CDR3 DNA sequence: TGTGCCAGTAGTATAGTCGGGACAGCTAAAAGGGGCACAGATACGCAGTATTTT. This codes for CASSIVGTAKRGTDTQYF. Full variable domain (remainder filled in from reference TRBV19 and TRBJ2-3): DGGITQSPKYLFRKEGQNVTLSCEQNLNHDAMYWYRQDPGQGLRLIYYSQIVNDFQKGDIAEGYSVSREKKESFPLTVTSAQKNPTAFYLCASSIVGTAKRGTDTQYFGPGTRLTVL.

The chain employs TRBV7-6 and TRBJ2-7, with 8 positions matching TRBD2. Per the germline V gene, CDR1 is SGHVS and CDR2 is FNYEAQ. The CDR3 loop spans 15 amino acids. V gave up 3 bases and J gave up 4 bases; unmatched junction bases: 8. CDR3 coding DNA: TGTGCCAGCAGCTTCTCCAGCGGGAGCGCGTACGAGCAGTACTTC. This translates into CASSFSSGSAYEQYF.

The J gene is TRBJ1-1, the V gene TRBV6-5; D is possibly TRBD1 (6 bases). The CDR3 sequence is 16 residues long. V lost 2 bases to trimming and J lost 1 base, with 14 bases between them. Germline V gene data show CDR1 as MNHEY and CDR2 as SVGAGI. CDR3 protein: CASSYHMTGGNTEAFF. The CDR3 region has the DNA TGTGCCAGCAGTTACCACATGACAGGCGGGAACACTGAAGCTTTCTTT.

This clone was counted many times. The genes are TRBV30 and TRBJ2-1; D is unresolved. V was trimmed by 0 bases and J by 5 bases, leaving 5 bases between them. Per germline, CDR1 GTSNPN and CDR2 SVGIG (reference sequence). CDR3 length: 12 amino acids. The CDR3 DNA follows: TGTGCCTGGAGTGTACCTAACAATGAGCAGTTCTTC. This sequence encodes CAWSVPNNEQFF.

This chain uses TRBV6-6 with TRBJ2-5; 13 bases match TRBD2. Looked up from germline, CDR1 is MNHNY and CDR2 is SVGAGI (reference sequence). V shed 7 bases, J shed 7 bases, and the junction held 9 bases outside the gene matches. This CDR3 has 15 amino acids. CDR3: CASTSGTSGTRTQYF. In DNA form, the CDR3 reads TGTGCCAGCACCTCAGGGACTAGCGGGACGAGGACCCAGTACTTC.

The chain employs TRBV7-6 and TRBJ1-1; weak D call: TRBD1 (5 bases). This CDR3 region has 14 residues. The V end lost 3 bases, the J end lost 5 bases, and 13 bases lay between the germline ends. Looked up from germline, CDR1 is SGHVS and CDR2 is FNYEAQ. In DNA form, the CDR3 reads TGTGCCAGCAGCTTCACGGGGGGGACGACTGAAGCTTTCTTT. This gives the protein CASSFTGGTTEAFF.

The J gene is TRBJ2-3, the V gene TRBV29-1, with D possibly TRBD2 on 5 matching bases. The germline gives CDR1 SQVTM, CDR2 ANQGSEA. The ends were cut back, 4 bases at V and 1 base at J, with 12 bases in the middle. This CDR3 is built from 14 residues. CDR3 residues: CSVGSTGGTDTQYF. CDR3 in DNA: TGCAGCGTTGGGTCCACCGGGGGCACAGATACGCAGTATTTT.

V is TRBV4-1 and J is TRBJ2-1; D call uncertain. The CDR3 has 13 amino acids. V shed 2 bases and J shed 4 bases, with 6 bases lying between them. Germline values: CDR1 MGHRA, CDR2 YSYEKL. DNA of the CDR3: TGCGCCAGCAGCCAATCGCTATACAATGAGCAGTTCTTC. Protein: CASSQSLYNEQFF.